A selection of T cell receptor beta chains follows, all from one sample in a study of T cell responses to AZD1222 COVID-19 vaccine. Some clones are missing from TCRdb's copy, which holds only in-frame ones; the method was immunoSEQ multiplex PCR. The sample shows tens of thousands of clones, more than 85% of them seen only once. Sequencing was performed on peripheral blood, taken on day 0 of AZD1222 vaccination. Every receptor here comes from an adult in good health. Each CDR3 is given with its conserved first and last residue. A D gene is named only where the DNA matches it firmly. Expanded clones are given a class, and other clones once, few, many or no size at all.

D | J | V | size | CDR3 | DNA
TRBD2 | TRBJ2-7 | TRBV19 | once | CASSIGRGDYEQYF | TGTGCCAGTAGTATCGGGCGGGGGGACTACGAGCAGTACTTC
NA | TRBJ2-5 | TRBV6-5 | NA | CASLREAQETQYF | TGTGCCAGCCTTAGGGAGGCCCAAGAGACCCAGTACTTC
NA | TRBJ2-3 | TRBV25-1 | NA | CASSALTVSTDTQYF | TGTGCCAGCAGTGCTCTAACAGTTAGCACAGATACGCAGTATTTT
NA | TRBJ1-3 | TRBV11-2 | NA | CASSFMDTIYF | TGTGCCAGCAGCTTTATGGACACCATATATTTT
NA | TRBJ1-2 | TRBV6-5 | NA | CASTPGPSPDGYTF | TGTGCCAGCACCCCTGGACCCTCACCGGATGGCTACACCTTC
NA | TRBJ2-5 | TRBV13 | NA | CASSLGLRKTQYF | TGTGCCAGCAGCTTAGGTCTACGGAAGACCCAGTACTTC
NA | TRBJ2-7 | TRBV19 | NA | CASEAGGNTYEQYF | TGTGCCAGTGAGGCAGGGGGGAACACCTACGAGCAGTACTTC
NA | TRBJ1-1 | TRBV7-9 | NA | CASSLAGRETEAFF | TGTGCCAGCAGCTTAGCAGGGCGGGAGACTGAAGCTTTCTTT
NA | TRBJ1-1 | TRBV10-2 | NA | CASSTDRYTEAFF | TGCGCCAGCAGTACCGACCGATACACTGAAGCTTTCTTT
TRBD2 | TRBJ2-3 | TRBV28 | NA | CASSLRAGVSDTQYF | TGTGCCAGCAGTTTAAGGGCGGGGGTGTCGGATACGCAGTATTTT
TRBD2 | TRBJ2-7 | TRBV20-1 | NA | CSASPPAGLEQYF | TGCAGTGCTAGTCCCCCAGCGGGGCTTGAGCAGTACTTC
TRBD1 | TRBJ2-2 | TRBV3-1/TRBV3-2 | NA | CASSPSLTGGSGELFF | TGTGCCAGCAGCCCTTCATTGACAGGGGGCTCCGGGGAGCTGTTTTTT
NA | TRBJ1-3 | TRBV28 | NA | CASSEAGTNSGNTIYF | TGTGCCAGCAGTGAGGCAGGGACCAACTCTGGAAACACCATATATTTT
TRBD1 | TRBJ2-2 | TRBV7-2 | NA | CASSPQGAANTGELFF | TGTGCCAGCAGCCCCCAGGGGGCGGCGAACACCGGGGAGCTGTTTTTT
TRBD1 | TRBJ2-5 | TRBV29-1 | NA | CSVGQGAETQYF | TGCAGCGTCGGACAGGGCGCGGAGACCCAGTACTTC
NA | TRBJ2-3 | TRBV20-1 | NA | CSARTHGTQYF | TGCAGTGCTCGCACCCACGGTACGCAGTATTTT
NA | TRBJ2-7 | TRBV3-1/TRBV3-2 | NA | CASSLDPTPGYEQYF | TGTGCCAGCAGCCTTGACCCGACACCTGGCTACGAGCAGTACTTC
NA | TRBJ1-5 | TRBV10-3 | NA | CAISAEEGESNQPQHF | TGTGCCATCAGCGCTGAGGAGGGCGAGAGCAATCAGCCCCAGCATTTT
NA | TRBJ1-6 | TRBV2 | NA | CATRAGYNSPLHF | TGTGCCACCAGGGCCGGATATAATTCACCCCTCCACTTT
NA | TRBJ2-6 | TRBV13 | NA | CASSLGQAYSGANVLTF | TGTGCCAGCAGCTTAGGACAGGCCTACTCTGGGGCCAACGTCCTGACTTTC
NA | TRBJ2-5 | TRBV18 | NA | CASSPGETQYF | TGTGCCAGCTCACCAGGGGAGACCCAGTACTTC
NA | TRBJ2-1 | TRBV10-1 | NA | CASSVGGSYNEQFF | TGCGCCAGCAGTGTTGGGGGATCCTACAATGAGCAGTTCTTC
TRBD1 | TRBJ1-2 | TRBV27 | NA | CASSTTGGGHYGYTF | TGTGCCAGCAGTACGACAGGGGGAGGGCACTATGGCTACACCTTC
NA | TRBJ2-5 | TRBV27 | NA | CASSLWGQETQYF | TGTGCCAGCAGTTTATGGGGCCAAGAGACCCAGTACTTC
NA | TRBJ1-1 | TRBV7-8 | NA | CASSQGTVRNTEAFF | TGTGCCAGCAGCCAAGGGACGGTCCGGAACACTGAAGCTTTCTTT
TRBD1 | TRBJ2-1 | TRBV9 | NA | CASSDGQADYNEQFF | TGTGCCAGCAGCGATGGACAGGCGGACTACAATGAGCAGTTCTTC
NA | TRBJ1-3 | TRBV7-2 | NA | CASSLESRGAIGNTIYF | TGTGCCAGCAGCTTAGAGAGTCGGGGGGCGATCGGAAACACCATATATTTT
NA | TRBJ2-2 | TRBV6-1 | NA | CASSASRGVSTGELFF | TGTGCCAGCAGTGCCTCTAGGGGAGTGAGCACCGGGGAGCTGTTTTTT
NA | TRBJ1-1 | TRBV9 | NA | CASSIGGRTYEAFF | TGTGCCAGCAGCATAGGGGGTAGGACCTATGAAGCTTTCTTT
NA | TRBJ1-6 | TRBV7-9 | NA | CASSSRGTQAFEGNSPLHF | TGTGCCAGCAGCTCGCGTGGTACGCAGGCCTTTGAGGGGAATTCACCCCTCCACTTT
NA | TRBJ1-1 | TRBV7-3 | NA | CASSHPGTEAFF | TGTGCCAGCAGCCACCCGGGGACTGAAGCTTTCTTT
NA | TRBJ1-1 | TRBV9 | NA | CASSVVRNTEAFF | TGTGCCAGCAGCGTAGTGAGGAACACTGAAGCTTTCTTT
TRBD2 | TRBJ2-7 | TRBV19 | NA | CASSISGGSSYEQYF | TGTGCCAGTAGTATTTCCGGCGGGAGCTCCTACGAGCAGTACTTC
NA | TRBJ1-6 | TRBV10-3 | NA | CAIGGTPDNSPLHF | TGTGCCATCGGCGGGACACCGGATAATTCACCCCTCCACTTT
NA | TRBJ2-5 | TRBV19 | NA | CASRPGWGETQYF | TGTGCCAGTAGGCCGGGCTGGGGGGAGACCCAGTACTTC
NA | TRBJ1-1 | TRBV20-1 | NA | CSAETDTEAFF | TGCAGTGCTGAAACCGACACTGAAGCTTTCTTT
NA | TRBJ2-2 | TRBV9 | NA | CASSVDVWNTGELFF | TGTGCCAGCAGCGTAGACGTGTGGAACACCGGGGAGCTGTTTTTT
TRBD2 | TRBJ2-3 | TRBV19 | NA | CASRTSGGARDTQYF | TGTGCCAGTAGGACTAGCGGGGGGGCCAGAGATACGCAGTATTTT
TRBD1 | TRBJ1-6 | TRBV2 | NA | CASRGTGGGSPLHF | TGTGCCAGCCGAGGGACAGGGGGTGGTTCACCCCTCCACTTT
NA | TRBJ2-3 | TRBV6-5 | NA | CASRWGDTQYF | TGTGCCAGCAGGTGGGGGGATACGCAGTATTTT
NA | TRBJ2-7 | TRBV25-1 | NA | CASSDPSPRTGRDEQYF | TGTGCCAGCAGTGATCCGTCACCGCGGACAGGGAGGGACGAGCAGTACTTC
TRBD1 | TRBJ2-7 | TRBV12-3/TRBV12-4 | NA | CASSRQTGLEQYF | TGTGCCAGCAGCCGTCAGACAGGGCTCGAGCAGTACTTC
NA | TRBJ2-7 | TRBV28 | NA | CASSLFGGIIYEQYF | TGTGCCAGCAGTTTATTCGGGGGAATCATCTACGAGCAGTACTTC
NA | TRBJ1-3 | TRBV4-3 | NA | CASSQDRASSGNTIYF | TGCGCCAGCAGCCAAGATAGGGCCAGCTCTGGAAACACCATATATTTT
TRBD1 | TRBJ2-2 | TRBV25-1 | NA | CASSEYDRETGELFF | TGTGCCAGCAGTGAATATGACAGGGAGACCGGGGAGCTGTTTTTT
TRBD2 | TRBJ2-1 | TRBV2 | NA | CASSVGGYNEQFF | TGTGCCAGCAGTGTGGGGGGGTACAATGAGCAGTTCTTC
TRBD1 | TRBJ1-3 | TRBV27 | NA | CASSLQGAAGNTIYF | TGTGCCAGCAGTCTTCAGGGGGCTGCTGGAAACACCATATATTTT
NA | TRBJ2-3 | TRBV10-3 | once | CAISESYREGEDTQYF | TGTGCCATCAGTGAGTCGTATAGGGAGGGGGAAGATACGCAGTATTTT
NA | TRBJ2-2 | TRBV10-3 | few | CAISGGDTGELFF | TGTGCCATCAGTGGTGGGGACACCGGGGAGCTGTTTTTT
TRBD1 | TRBJ1-1 | TRBV2 | NA | CASSRQGTEAFF | TGTGCCAGCAGCCGACAGGGGACTGAAGCTTTCTTT
TRBD1 | TRBJ2-2 | TRBV27 | once | CASSSRGGTNTGELFF | TGTGCCAGCAGTTCACGAGGGGGCACGAACACCGGGGAGCTGTTTTTT
NA | TRBJ1-2 | TRBV6-5 | NA | CASTSGPVYGYTF | TGTGCCAGCACAAGTGGACCGGTTTATGGCTACACCTTC
NA | TRBJ2-5 | TRBV5-5 | NA | CASSLARGGAETQYF | TGTGCCAGCAGCTTGGCACGGGGAGGCGCGGAGACCCAGTACTTC
TRBD2 | TRBJ2-3 | TRBV7-8 | NA | CASSLVVGAGDADTQYF | TGTGCCAGCAGCTTAGTAGTGGGAGCGGGGGACGCAGATACGCAGTATTTT
TRBD2 | TRBJ2-3 | TRBV7-9 | NA | CASSFRTSGSTDTQYF | TGTGCCAGCAGCTTCCGGACTAGCGGTAGCACAGATACGCAGTATTTT
NA | TRBJ2-7 | TRBV7-2 | NA | CASSLLGGSSYEQYF | TGTGCCAGCAGCTTATTAGGCGGCAGCAGCTACGAGCAGTACTTC
NA | TRBJ1-1 | TRBV19 | NA | CASSRGGNMNTEAFF | TGTGCCAGTAGTAGGGGGGGAAATATGAACACTGAAGCTTTCTTT